The sequence of this TCR beta chain was determined in a study of blood T cell repertoires in COVID-19. Profiled with immunoSEQ multiplex PCR; TCRdb holds only in-frame clones, not every one. Here the sample spans about 250,000 clones, approximately 84% being singletons. V was pared by 1 base and J by 1 base, with 4 bases of the junction left unmatched. Germline V gene lookup returns CDR1 LGHDT and CDR2 YNNKEL (reference sequence). This CDR3 has 16 residues. The V and J genes are TRBV3-1 (or the pseudogene TRBV3-2) and TRBJ1-1; 9 bases fit TRBD1. The clonotype comes from an elderly woman with acute or convalescent COVID-19. Sequencing input: peripheral blood. The CDR3 region is CASSQAQTGGNTEAFF. CDR3 in DNA: TGTGCCAGCAGCCAAGCCCAGACAGGGGGGAACACTGAAGCTTTCTTT.